The 32 T cell receptor beta chains given below trace back to one sample, sequenced in a study of B cell selection in AIRE deficiency. Sequenced by immunoSEQ multiplex PCR; TCRdb stores in-frame clones only, minus some. The profile shows over 1,500 clones, 80% to 90% of them singletons. Regulatory T cells were sorted as CD4+CD25hiCD127low/negative. The sample was CD4+CD25+ Tregs sorted from PBMCs. The receptors were sampled from a human donor in good health.

V and J are TRBV18 and TRBJ1-5; D might be TRBD1 (6 bases). The germline CDR1 and CDR2 sequences are KGHSH and LQKENI. V dropped 6 bases and J dropped 0 bases, with 15 bases sitting between them. CDR3 size: 16 residues. The CDR3 nucleotides read TGTGCCAGCTCTATACAGGGTTCCAATAGCAATCAGCCCCAGCATTTT. The encoded protein is CASSIQGSNSNQPQHF. Full variable domain (remainder filled in from reference TRBV18 and TRBJ1-5): NAGVMQNPRHLVRRRGQEARLRCSPMKGHSHVYWYRQLPEEGLKFMVYLQKENIIDESGMPKERFSAEFPKEGPSILRIQQVVRGDSAAYFCASSIQGSNSNQPQHFGDGTRLSIL.

The chain combines TRBV9 with TRBJ2-1; D remains ambiguous. The CDR3 consists of 11 residues. Trimming pared 4 bases from V and 6 bases from J, leaving 5 bases between. Germline V gene sequence: CDR1 SGDLS, CDR2 YYNGEE. This CDR3 is CASSRSNEQFF. CDR3 nucleotides: TGTGCCAGCAGCCGTAGCAATGAGCAGTTCTTC.

The chain is built from TRBV19 and TRBJ1-5; perhaps TRBD1 as D (5 bases). With 2 bases removed from V and 8 bases from J, the gap between germline ends came to 10 bases. There are 13 residues in the CDR3. CDR1 and CDR2 from the germline V gene are LNHDA and SQIVND (reference sequence). The CDR3 loop reads CASSIWGVEPQHF. The DNA for the CDR3 is TGTGCCAGTAGTATATGGGGCGTGGAGCCCCAGCATTTT.

The chain has TRBV19 and TRBJ2-4; 8 bases are shared with TRBD2. This CDR3 region has 16 residues. V dropped 5 bases and J dropped 1; count of bases not matched to a gene: 7. CDR1 LNHDA and CDR2 SQIVND come from the germline V gene (reference sequence). The CDR3 loop is CASSRAAGEAKNIQYF. As DNA, the CDR3 is TGTGCCAGTAGTCGGGCAGCGGGAGAGGCCAAAAACATTCAGTACTTC.

The chain couples TRBV19 to TRBJ1-1; D might be TRBD1 (6 bases). The germline CDR1 and CDR2 sequences are LNHDA and SQIVND (reference sequence). V lost 3 bases and J 4 bases, leaving 21 bases between the germline ends. This CDR3 has 17 residues. CDR3 in amino acids: CASSIEWTRRGGTEAFF. For the CDR3, the DNA is TGTGCCAGTAGTATTGAGTGGACAAGAAGGGGGGGCACTGAAGCTTTCTTT.

The CDR3 sequence is CASKGSRASYEQYF. The DNA for the CDR3 is TGTGCCAGCAAAGGTTCCAGAGCTTCCTACGAGCAGTACTTC. The gene calls are TRBV7-2 and TRBJ2-7, with D hard to call. Trimming took off 7 bases at V and 1 base at J, with 14 bases between the two ends. This CDR3 region has 14 residues. CDR1 and CDR2 (germline): SGHTA, FQGNSA.

V gene TRBV27 combines with J gene TRBJ2-1, with D perhaps matching TRBD1 or TRBD2 (5 bases each). This CDR3 is 18 amino acids long. The V gene lost 1 base and the J gene lost 0 bases, with 16 bases spanning the gap. CDR1 and CDR2 from the germline V gene are MNHEY and SMNVEV (reference sequence). This chain's CDR3 is CASSLFRGARDSYNEQFF. CDR3 nucleotide sequence: TGTGCCAGCAGTTTATTTAGAGGGGCCAGGGACTCCTACAATGAGCAGTTCTTC.

The chain is built from TRBV11-3 and TRBJ2-2; D unresolved. This CDR3 contains 14 residues. The ends were cut back, 6 bases at V and 4 bases at J, with 12 bases in the middle. Germline V gene data show CDR1 as SGHNT and CDR2 as YENEEA. The CDR3 sequence is CASRPRTGTGELFF. CDR3 DNA: TGTGCCAGCAGACCACGGACGGGCACCGGGGAGCTGTTTTTT.

The CDR3 DNA is TGTGCCAGCGGAGGGACAGGGGGCAGGTACGAGCAGTACTTC. Amino acids: CASGGTGGRYEQYF. The genes are TRBV2 and TRBJ2-7, with TRBD1 matching over 12 bases. The CDR3 is made up of 14 amino acids. Germline loops: CDR1 SNHLY, CDR2 FYNNEI. Losses at the gene ends were 8 bases for V and 4 bases for J; bases not matched to a gene: 6.

This clone was seen just once. The chain has TRBV15 and TRBJ2-5; TRBD2 matches at 14 bases. J was trimmed by 5 bases and V by 5 bases; bases with no gene match: 4. This CDR3 is built from 15 residues. Germline V CDR1 and CDR2: LNHNV, YYDKDF (reference sequence). The CDR3 DNA follows: TGTGCCACCAGCTCGGGACTAGCGGGAGTGGAGACCCAGTACTTC. Translation: CATSSGLAGVETQYF.

The rearrangement joins TRBV6-6 to TRBJ1-2; TRBD1 matches 7 bases. J gave up 8 bases and V 2 bases, and 8 bases lay outside the gene matches. Germline lookup yields CDR1 MNHNY and CDR2 SVGAGI (reference sequence). The CDR3 is 14 residues long. The CDR3 is CASSYLPTGPGYTF. CDR3 nucleotide sequence: TGTGCCAGCAGTTACCTCCCGACAGGGCCCGGCTACACCTTC.

CDR3 coding DNA: TGCGCCAGCAGCTTGGCCCCGACACGAAACACCGGGGAGCTGTTTTTT. This translates into CASSLAPTRNTGELFF. The V and J genes are TRBV5-1 and TRBJ2-2, with unresolved D. V was cut by 0 bases and J by 2 bases, with 11 bases left in between. CDR1 SGHRS and CDR2 YFSETQ come from the germline V gene. CDR3 length equals 16 residues.

The chain recombines TRBV28 with TRBJ1-3; D ambiguous. Germline CDR1 reads MDHEN; CDR2 reads SYDVKM. The V gene lost 9 bases and the J gene lost 5 bases, with 11 bases spanning the gap. The CDR3 runs to 12 residues. The CDR3 nucleotides read TGTGCCAGTAGAAGGGAACGAAACACCATATATTTT. It yields the protein CASRRERNTIYF.

The V call is TRBV9, the J call TRBJ1-2; D gene uncertain. The CDR3 runs 12 residues. Trimming cost V 3 bases and J 4 bases, with 7 bases left between them. Germline loops: CDR1 SGDLS, CDR2 YYNGEE. CDR3 in DNA: TGTGCCAGCAGCGAAAACACCTATGGCTACACCTTC. This gives the protein CASSENTYGYTF. The full variable domain, its missing parts supplied by reference TRBV9 and TRBJ1-2, is DSGVTQTPKHLITATGQRVTLRCSPRSGDLSVYWYQQSLDQGLQFLIQYYNGEERAKGNILERFSAQQFPDLHSELNLSSLELGDSALYFCASSENTYGYTFGSGTRLTVV.

CDR3 nucleotide sequence: TGTGCCAGCACCCTGTTTGGGGTCTTTAACACTGAAGCTTTCTTT. Translating gives CASTLFGVFNTEAFF. The rearrangement links TRBV28 to TRBJ1-1; D is unclear. In germline, CDR1 is MDHEN, CDR2 SYDVKM. V was trimmed by 7 bases and J by 2 bases, leaving 17 bases between them. The CDR3 spans 15 residues.

A word on this clone: The germline gene is not matched at one end of the junction; a read error may be the cause. The rearrangement links TRBV7-7 to TRBJ2-7, with D perhaps assigned TRBD1 or TRBD2 (5 bases each). The germline V gene encodes CDR1 SSHAT and CDR2 FNYEAQ (reference sequence). This CDR3 contains 15 residues. CDR3 nucleotide sequence: TGTGCTAGCAGCTTAGTCGAGGGGACCTCCTACGAGCAGTACTTC. Its protein product is CASSLVEGTSYEQYF.

The genes are TRBV11-1 and TRBJ1-1; 10 bases line up with TRBD1. CDR3 length equals 17 residues. CDR1 is SGHAT, CDR2 FQDESV, per germline (reference sequence). The trim removed 3 bases at V and 5 bases at J, leaving 12 bases unmatched. CDR3 bases: TGTGCCAGCAGCTTTACGGAGACAGGGGGCCGGGGGACTGAAGCTTTCTTT. Its protein is CASSFTETGGRGTEAFF.

This clone turned up a few times. This chain joins TRBV18 and TRBJ1-3; D is perhaps TRBD1 (5 bases). V lost 3 bases and J 0 bases, leaving 12 bases between the germline ends. The CDR3 covers 16 residues. CDR1 and CDR2 from the germline V gene are KGHSH and LQKENI. The CDR3 DNA sequence: TGTGCCAGCTCACCCCTCAGCGGGACCTCTGGAAACACCATATATTTT. It yields the protein CASSPLSGTSGNTIYF.

The chain joins TRBV7-9 to TRBJ2-5; the D gene could be TRBD1 or TRBD2 (6 bases each). Germline loops: CDR1 SEHNR, CDR2 FQNEAQ (reference sequence). CDR3 length: 15 amino acids. The V end was cut by 4 bases, the J end by 4 bases, with 16 bases between. The CDR3 spells CASSSWKEGVETQYF. In DNA, the CDR3 is TGTGCCAGCAGCTCTTGGAAGGAGGGGGTAGAGACCCAGTACTTC.

This chain uses TRBV29-1 with TRBJ2-3; D possibly corresponds to TRBD2 (6 bases). From germline, CDR1 is SQVTM and CDR2 ANQGSEA. CDR3 size: 13 residues. CDR3 bases: TGCAGTGGTATTAGCGGAGGGATGGATACGCAGTATTTT. It encodes CSGISGGMDTQYF.

The rearrangement links TRBV7-2 to TRBJ2-7; either TRBD1 or TRBD2 may fit D (6 bases each). The CDR3 extends over 16 amino acids. V lost 1 base and J lost 5, with 18 bases in between. Germline V lookup: CDR1 SGHTA, CDR2 FQGNSA. The CDR3 spells CASSLGVSGASDEQYF. The CDR3 DNA reads as TGTGCCAGCAGCTTAGGGGTGTCGGGGGCCTCGGACGAGCAGTACTTC.

The chain combines TRBV7-9 with TRBJ2-3, with 7 bases identical to TRBD1. The germline V gene has CDR1 SEHNR and CDR2 FQNEAQ (reference sequence). The J segment lost 0 bases and the V segment lost 1 base, leaving 4 bases of the junction unmatched. This CDR3 is built from 16 residues. The CDR3: CASSLGDRISTDTQYF. In nucleotides, the CDR3 is TGTGCCAGCAGCTTAGGGGACAGAATTAGCACAGATACGCAGTATTTT.

The V gene is TRBV28, the J gene TRBJ2-7, with 7 bases fitting TRBD1. The CDR3 is made up of 16 amino acids. The junction had 13 bases not matched to a gene; V was cut back by 4 bases and J by 4 bases. The germline gives CDR1 MDHEN, CDR2 SYDVKM. The CDR3 coding sequence is TGTGCCAGCAGTTGGGACAGAAAGAACCCAATGTACGAGCAGTACTTC. The encoded protein is CASSWDRKNPMYEQYF.

This chain joins TRBV5-4 and TRBJ1-5; weak D call: TRBD1 (6 bases). This CDR3 comprises 20 residues. Germline assignment: CDR1 SGHNT and CDR2 YYREEE (reference sequence). The ends were cut back, 1 base at V and 1 base at J, with 24 bases in the middle. This CDR3 reads CASSLRESGAQRGSNQPQHF. CDR3 bases: TGTGCCAGCAGCTTGCGAGAGAGCGGGGCTCAAAGGGGGAGCAATCAGCCCCAGCATTTT.

The J gene is TRBJ2-3, the V gene TRBV27; D is unclear. The CDR3 spans 13 residues. Per germline, CDR1 MNHEY and CDR2 SMNVEV (reference sequence). Deletions cut 4 bases from V and 1 base from J, with 6 bases between. The CDR3, as DNA: TGTGCCAGCAGTTCAGGCGGCACAGATACGCAGTATTTT. Translated, it gives CASSSGGTDTQYF.

The chain joins TRBV18 to TRBJ2-5; D possibly uses TRBD1 or TRBD2 (6 bases each). CDR1 KGHSH and CDR2 LQKENI come from the germline V gene. V was trimmed by 1 base and J by 5 bases, leaving 14 bases between them. The CDR3 loop spans 15 amino acids. CDR3 amino acids: CASSPLPGGLETQYF. The CDR3 bases are TGTGCCAGCTCACCACTCCCCGGGGGCCTGGAGACCCAGTACTTC.

This chain joins TRBV14 and TRBJ2-5; TRBD2 might be the D (5 bases). The J call may be faulty, since TRBJ2-7 better matches the DNA end. The CDR3 runs 15 residues. CDR1 SGHDN and CDR2 FVKESK come from the germline V gene. CDR3 protein: CASSQESGSSYEQYF. CDR3 coding DNA: TGTGCCAGCAGCCAAGAAAGCGGCAGCTCCTACGAGCAGTACTTC.

V usage is TRBV20-1 and J usage is TRBJ2-3; the D is unclear. The CDR3 is 11 residues long. V was trimmed by 5 bases and J by 2 bases, leaving 5 bases between them. The germline CDR1 and CDR2 sequences are DFQATT and SNEGSKA (reference sequence). CDR3 sequence: CSAPLTDTQYF. CDR3 nucleotides: TGCAGTGCTCCTCTCACAGATACGCAGTATTTT.

The chain employs TRBV6-1 and TRBJ2-2; D is perhaps TRBD2 (6 bases). CDR1 is MNHNS and CDR2 is SASEGT in the germline V gene. The V end was cut by 6 bases, the J end by 8 bases, with 13 bases between. CDR3 length: 13 amino acids. The chain's CDR3 is CASRGAAGGELFF. Written as DNA, the CDR3 is TGTGCCAGCAGGGGTGCTGCGGGGGGGGAGCTGTTTTTT.

The rearrangement joins TRBV19 to TRBJ2-2; 7 bases are a match to TRBD2. This CDR3 has 15 amino acids. J lost 4 bases, V lost 6 bases, and 8 bases had no gene match. Germline CDR1 LNHDA, CDR2 SQIVND (reference sequence). This chain's CDR3 is CASRTMGGSTGELFF. The CDR3 region has the DNA TGTGCCAGTAGGACTATGGGCGGGAGCACCGGGGAGCTGTTTTTT.

The chain joins TRBV6-1 to TRBJ1-1, with a possible D match to TRBD1 (5 bases). Germline CDR1 reads MNHNS; CDR2 reads SASEGT. The CDR3 covers 15 residues. V was shortened by 2 bases and J by 5 bases, with 15 bases between the two germline ends. The CDR3 DNA is TGTGCCAGCAGTGAATGGGGTTTTGGGGGAACTGAAGCTTTCTTT. It codes for CASSEWGFGGTEAFF.

V usage is TRBV9 and J usage is TRBJ1-1, with TRBD1 identical over 9 bases. V was clipped by 0 bases and J by 3 bases; unmatched bases: 0. Germline-derived CDR1 and CDR2 are SGDLS and YYNGEE. This CDR3 is built from 14 residues. The CDR3 DNA follows: TGTGCCAGCAGCGTAGGACAGGGGGACACTGAAGCTTTCTTT. This sequence encodes CASSVGQGDTEAFF. Using reference TRBV9 and TRBJ1-1 for the parts outside the CDR3, the full variable domain is DSGVTQTPKHLITATGQRVTLRCSPRSGDLSVYWYQQSLDQGLQFLIQYYNGEERAKGNILERFSAQQFPDLHSELNLSSLELGDSALYFCASSVGQGDTEAFFGQGTRLTVV.